The clone carrying this T cell receptor beta chain showed up just a few times. The data belong to a study of OX40 agonist ivuxolimab in advanced cancers. Data came from immunoSEQ multiplex PCR; TCRdb stores just in-frame clones and leaves some out. The sample gives 20,000 or so clones, more than 70% of which show up once; under 45% is in the top ten. With 4 bases removed from V and 0 bases from J, the gap between germline ends came to 13 bases. This CDR3 spans 15 amino acids. The germline V gene encodes CDR1 SGHVS and CDR2 FQNEAQ. The clonotype was recovered from an adult with an advanced solid tumor such as melanoma, head and neck, liver or kidney cancer. The gene calls are TRBV7-8 and TRBJ2-7, with a weak D call TRBD1 (5 bases). The sequenced sample was CD4+ or CD8+ T cells sorted from blood, obtained in a trial of the OX40 agonist ivuxolimab. The CDR3 sequence is CASSSYQGPSYEQYF. The CDR3 DNA reads TGTGCCAGCAGCTCCTACCAGGGCCCCTCCTACGAGCAGTACTTC.